This paragraph covers one T cell receptor beta chain sequence. These data originate in a study of OX40 agonist ivuxolimab in advanced cancers. Germline V gene lookup returns CDR1 MDHEN and CDR2 SYDVKM. The CDR3 has 14 residues. J lost 9 bases, V lost 7 bases, and 10 bases had no gene match. Assay used: immunoSEQ multiplex PCR; TCRdb lists only in-frame clones, some missing. The profile covers around 40,000 clones, with roughly 80% appearing a single time and over 20% taken by the ten largest. The chain links TRBV28 to TRBJ2-5; 11 bases agree with TRBD1. This TCR was recovered from an adult with an advanced solid tumor such as melanoma, head and neck, liver or kidney cancer. The source was CD4+ or CD8+ T cells sorted from blood, collected in a trial of the OX40 agonist ivuxolimab. The CDR3 nucleotides read TGTGCCAGCAATCACCCCGGGACAGGGGGGGCCCAGTACTTC. Its protein product is CASNHPGTGGAQYF.